Following are 9 T cell receptor beta chains from one sample sequenced in a study of molecular identifiers for immune sequencing clone quantification. Each CDR3 protein gets one entry after TCRdb re-called the PCR reads with MiXCR. There are about 640,000 distinct CDR3 sequences in the sample; 15% to 20% occur only once, and 0.75% to 0.95% lies in the top ten. Sequencing used naive CD8+ T cells from blood, with Jurkat cell RNA spiked in. Subset in this sample: FACS-sorted CD8+CD4-CCR7+CD45RA+ naive T cells. Every receptor here comes from a human donor in good health. Some libraries in this study had Jurkat cell RNA spiked in.

This clonotype has a count of ten or more. The genes are TRBV28 and TRBJ2-7, with D possibly TRBD2 on 5 matching bases. Trimming stripped 4 bases from V and 0 bases from J, with 16 bases between. Germline CDR1 and CDR2: MDHEN and SYDVKM. This CDR3 has 16 amino acids. The CDR3 DNA reads as TGTGCCAGCAGTTCTACCCGGGCGGGTTTCTCCTACGAGCAGTACTTC. This encodes CASSSTRAGFSYEQYF. Together with reference TRBV28 and TRBJ2-7, the CDR3 gives the full variable domain: DVKVTQSSRYLVKRTGEKVFLECVQDMDHENMFWYRQDPGLGLRLIYFSYDVKMKEKGDIPEGYSVSREKKERFSLILESASTNQTSMYLCASSSTRAGFSYEQYFGPGTRLTVT.

This clonotype was seen more than once but under ten times. For the CDR3, the DNA is TGTGCCAGCAGCTTAAGGGAGGGGGGAACTGTCTACGAGCAGTACTTC. Translated: CASSLREGGTVYEQYF. V gene TRBV7-9 combines with J gene TRBJ2-7, with D maybe TRBD2 (7 bases). Trimming took 2 bases from V and 3 from J, leaving 17 bases between them. Germline assignment: CDR1 SEHNR and CDR2 FQNEAQ (reference sequence). CDR3 length: 16 amino acids.

The V gene is TRBV18, the J gene TRBJ1-1; D remains unclear. The V end lost 2 bases, the J end lost 5 bases, and 12 bases lay between the germline ends. The CDR3 contains 14 residues. From germline, CDR1 is KGHSH and CDR2 LQKENI. The CDR3 nucleotides are TGTGCCAGCTCACCAAAGGACTTGCGGACTGAAGCTTTCTTT. Residues: CASSPKDLRTEAFF.

Only a few counts were recorded for this clonotype. This chain links TRBV13 with TRBJ1-4; the D gene is possibly TRBD1 (5 bases). CDR1 and CDR2 from the germline V gene are PRHDT and FYEKMQ (reference sequence). V lost 4 bases, J lost 5 bases, and 14 bases lay in between. The CDR3 runs to 15 residues. As DNA, the CDR3 is TGTGCCAGCAGCTCCTGGGGACGGAGAAATGAAAAACTGTTTTTT. Its translation: CASSSWGRRNEKLFF.

The chain combines TRBV10-3 with TRBJ2-3; possibly TRBD1 for D (5 bases). The CDR3 length is 14 residues. V was cut by 2 bases and J by 3 bases, with 9 bases left in between. Germline CDR1 is ENHRY and CDR2 is SYGVKD. The chain's CDR3 is CAISEKGRTDTQYF. The CDR3 region has the DNA TGTGCCATCAGTGAGAAGGGGCGGACAGATACGCAGTATTTT.

Details on this clonotype: An end of the junction does not agree with germline; a read error may underlie this. The chain joins TRBV19 to TRBJ1-5; 11 bases are shared with TRBD1. This CDR3 spans 16 amino acids. Germline V gene sequence: CDR1 LNHDA, CDR2 SQIVND (reference sequence). The CDR3 DNA is TGTGCCAGTAGTATAGGGGACAGGGGGGTAAATCAGCCCCGGCATTTT. The encoded protein is CASSIGDRGVNQPRHF.

This clonotype has a handful of counts. It may be a read error: a sequence one base away is much more abundant. Since no conserved phenylalanine or tryptophan closes the CDR3, a read error is the likely cause. The chain is built from TRBV12-3 or TRBV12-4 and TRBJ2-7; 10 nucleotides agree with TRBD1. V shed 6 bases and J 0 bases; nucleotides not matched to a gene: 5. The CDR3 extends over 15 amino acids. The CDR3 DNA is TGTGCCAGCAGCGAGGACAGGGGGAGCTCCTACGAGCAGTACTGC. It encodes CASSEDRGSSYEQYC.

The chain links TRBV7-9 to TRBJ2-1; 7 nucleotides align to TRBD2. The germline V gene has CDR1 SEHNR and CDR2 FQNEAQ (reference sequence). V lost 4 bases and J lost 6; bases outside the gene matches: 9. The CDR3 is made up of 15 amino acids. The CDR3, as DNA: TGTGCCAGCAGCTCCTCCGCGGGGGATATCAATGAGCAGTTCTTC. This codes for CASSSSAGDINEQFF.

Comment on this clonotype: A far larger clone is just one base off, so this is likely a read error. The chain links TRBV30 to TRBJ2-7; D remains unclear. The CDR3 contains 11 residues. CDR1 is GTSNPN, CDR2 SVGIG, per germline (reference sequence). CDR3 bases: TGTGCCTGGAGTGTAGCCTACGAGCAGCACTTC. Amino acids: CAWSVAYEQHF.